This TCR beta chain was captured by sequencing in a study of blood T cell repertoires in COVID-19. As to this clone: Other nucleotide sequences from this sample produce the same CDR3.

Germline V gene data show CDR1 as KGHSH and CDR2 as LQKENI. CDR3 length: 13 residues. Unmatched junction bases numbered 2, after V lost 2 bases and J lost 8 bases. Sequencing used immunoSEQ multiplex PCR; TCRdb keeps in-frame clones, though not all of them. The data show fewer than 350,000 clones, more than 70% seen once. The sequence was collected from a woman between 25 and 40 years old with COVID-19, enrolled during active disease. The sequenced sample consisted of peripheral blood. The V call is TRBV18, the J call TRBJ1-2, with 10 bases aligning to TRBD1. CDR3 bases: TGTGCCAGCTCACCAGGGGACAGGGGAGGCTACACCTTC. Translating it yields CASSPGDRGGYTF.